The 3 T cell receptor beta chains given below trace back to one sample, sequenced in a study of neoadjuvant nivolumab and ipilimumab in lung cancer. TCRdb keeps only in-frame clones here, not all; method: immunoSEQ multiplex PCR. The sample has roughly 13,000 clones; under 97% are singletons. The material was peripheral blood, obtained after neoadjuvant nivolumab, alone or with ipilimumab, at or shortly before surgery. Receptors originate from an adult with non-small cell lung cancer.

This chain uses TRBV25-1 with TRBJ2-3; 9 positions match TRBD2. The V segment lost 3 bases and the J segment 3 bases; nucleotides outside the gene matches: 7. There are 16 residues in the CDR3. Per germline, CDR1 MGHDK and CDR2 SYGVNS. CDR3 region: CASSDSSLAGTDTQYF. CDR3 in DNA: TGTGCCAGCAGTGATTCGTCGCTAGCGGGAACAGATACGCAGTATTTT.

The J gene is TRBJ2-6, the V gene TRBV4-3; no clear D. Trimming took 1 base from V and 0 from J, leaving 7 bases between them. Germline CDR1 LGHNA, CDR2 YSLEER. The CDR3 is made up of 16 amino acids. CDR3 nucleotides: TGCGCCAGCAGCCAAGGGGTCGCCTCTGGGGCCAACGTCCTGACTTTC. Translated: CASSQGVASGANVLTF.

This clone occurred once. The V call is TRBV4-1, the J call TRBJ2-5; the D is unclear. Germline V gene lookup returns CDR1 MGHRA and CDR2 YSYEKL. This CDR3 region has 15 residues. Deletions cut 4 bases from V and 5 bases from J, with 17 bases between. This CDR3 is CASSLLGVLGETQYF. CDR3 DNA sequence: TGCGCCAGCAGCCTCCTTGGCGTCTTGGGGGAGACCCAGTACTTC.